The 21 T cell receptor beta chains below all came from one sample that was sequenced in a study of CD8 T cells in Susac syndrome. Random hexamers were used to reverse transcribe an amount of roughly 0.5 to 1 ug RNA. TCRdb fed the immunoSEQ multiplex PCR reads into MiXCR, producing one record per CDR3 protein. The data show fewer than 85,000 distinct CDR3 sequences, roughly 94% seen once. Sequences were obtained from CD8+ T cells from PBMCs. All receptors come from a human donor with Susac syndrome.

The chain has TRBV9 and TRBJ2-1; 10 nucleotides match TRBD2. This CDR3 is 16 amino acids long. With 1 base clipped from V and 5 bases from J, the junction kept 6 bases outside the gene matches. Germline V gives CDR1 SGDLS, CDR2 YYNGEE. Here the CDR3 reads CASSVSLAGDHNEQFF. The CDR3, as DNA: TGTGCCAGCAGCGTATCCCTAGCGGGGGACCACAATGAGCAGTTCTTC. Combining the CDR3 with reference TRBV9 and TRBJ2-1 gives the whole variable domain DSGVTQTPKHLITATGQRVTLRCSPRSGDLSVYWYQQSLDQGLQFLIQYYNGEERAKGNILERFSAQQFPDLHSELNLSSLELGDSALYFCASSVSLAGDHNEQFFGPGTRLTVL.

The gene calls are TRBV21-1 and TRBJ1-6. TRBV21-1 is a pseudogene. The CDR3 is 14 amino acids. The CDR3 reads CASSSPSGNSPLHF. Here the CDR3 DNA reads TGTGCCAGCAGCTCGCCTTCGGGCAATTCACCCCTCCACTTT.

The chain uses TRBV9 and TRBJ2-7; TRBD1 matches at 12 bases. The V gene end was trimmed by 4 bases and the J gene end by 6 bases; junction bases not matched to a gene: 5. The CDR3 is made up of 14 amino acids. Germline CDR1 SGDLS, CDR2 YYNGEE. DNA of the CDR3: TGTGCCAGCAGCATCGGGACAGGGGGCCTCGAGCAGTACTTC. Translation: CASSIGTGGLEQYF.

In its sample, this clonotype was seen a few times. The CDR3 spells CSVRLYGTEAFF. CDR3 nucleotide sequence: TGCAGTGTCCGGTTGTACGGCACTGAAGCTTTCTTT. J is TRBJ1-1 and V is TRBV29-1; D unresolved. Per the germline V gene, CDR1 is SQVTM and CDR2 is ANQGSEA. CDR3 length equals 12 residues.

The gene calls are TRBV9 and TRBJ2-2; D call uncertain. Germline CDR1 SGDLS, CDR2 YYNGEE. The CDR3 sequence is 13 residues long. Trimming removed 7 bases at V and 0 bases at J, with 7 bases between. For the CDR3, the DNA is TGTGCCAGCGGCCCTCCGAACACCGGGGAGCTGTTTTTT. It yields the protein CASGPPNTGELFF. The full variable domain, its missing parts supplied by reference TRBV9 and TRBJ2-2, is DSGVTQTPKHLITATGQRVTLRCSPRSGDLSVYWYQQSLDQGLQFLIQYYNGEERAKGNILERFSAQQFPDLHSELNLSSLELGDSALYFCASGPPNTGELFFGEGSRLTVL.

This chain links TRBV7-2 with TRBJ2-7; D remains ambiguous. CDR1 SGHTA and CDR2 FQGNSA come from the germline V gene. There are 15 residues in the CDR3. Trimming cost V 5 bases and J 5 bases, with 19 bases left between them. The CDR3 coding sequence is TGTGCCAGCAGCCTGAAACGACTGCCCGTAGACGAGCAGTACTTC. Residues: CASSLKRLPVDEQYF.

This chain uses TRBV20-1 with TRBJ2-1, with D perhaps matching TRBD1 (6 bases). This CDR3 is built from 11 residues. Trimming left V 6 bases short and J 5 bases short, with 8 bases between. The germline V gene has CDR1 DFQATT and CDR2 SNEGSKA (reference sequence). CDR3 in amino acids: CSANRDNEQFF. CDR3 in DNA: TGCAGTGCAAACAGGGACAATGAGCAGTTCTTC.

V usage is TRBV9 and J usage is TRBJ2-3; 7 bases agree with TRBD2. Trimming at V came to 5 bases and at J to 5 bases, leaving 8 bases not matched to a gene. This CDR3 comprises 14 residues. Per germline, CDR1 SGDLS and CDR2 YYNGEE. CDR3 region: CASSGGDPGDTQYF. Written as DNA, the CDR3 is TGTGCCAGCAGTGGGGGGGATCCCGGAGATACGCAGTATTTT.

The CDR3 spells CASSARYTEAFF. DNA of the CDR3: TGTGCCAGCAGCGCGCGATACACTGAAGCTTTCTTT. The genes are TRBV7-2 and TRBJ1-1, with D unresolved. The CDR3 totals 12 residues. Germline CDR1 reads SGHTA; CDR2 reads FQGNSA. Trimming took 5 bases from V and 3 from J, leaving 7 bases between them. Together with reference TRBV7-2 and TRBJ1-1, the CDR3 gives the full variable domain: GAGVSQSPSNKVTEKGKDVELRCDPISGHTALYWYRQSLGQGLEFLIYFQGNSAPDKSGLPSDRFSAERTGGSVSTLTIQRTQQEDSAVYLCASSARYTEAFFGQGTRLTVV.

V and J are TRBV7-8 and TRBJ2-5; no definite D call. This CDR3 has 15 amino acids. Germline CDR1 and CDR2: SGHVS and FQNEAQ. V lost 5 bases, J lost 4 bases, and 17 bases lay in between. The CDR3 spells CASSQRRTMGETQYF. The CDR3 coding sequence is TGTGCCAGCAGCCAGCGTCGAACCATGGGAGAGACCCAGTACTTC.

This clonotype was recorded once. This chain joins TRBV11-2 and TRBJ2-3; TRBD2 matches at 10 bases. CDR1 is SGHAT and CDR2 is FQNNGV in the germline V gene. V shed 5 bases and J 4 bases; nucleotides not matched to a gene: 6. The CDR3 covers 15 residues. The chain's CDR3 is CASSRKRGGADTQYF. CDR3 DNA sequence: TGTGCCAGCAGCCGCAAGCGGGGGGGCGCAGATACGCAGTATTTT.

The V call is TRBV14, the J call TRBJ1-2; possible D gene TRBD1, 6 bases. Germline V lookup: CDR1 SGHDN, CDR2 FVKESK. The CDR3 is 12 amino acids. V was clipped by 6 bases and J by 3 bases, with 8 bases between them. The CDR3, as DNA: TGTGCCAGCAGTAACAGGGACTATGGCTACACCTTC. This translates into CASSNRDYGYTF. The full variable domain, completed using reference TRBV14 and TRBJ1-2, is EAGVTQFPSHSVIEKGQTVTLRCDPISGHDNLYWYRRVMGKEIKFLLHFVKESKQDESGMPNNRFLAERTGGTYSTLKVQPAELEDSGVYFCASSNRDYGYTFGSGTRLTVV.

The chain links TRBV19 to TRBJ1-1; D unresolved. CDR3 length: 15 amino acids. Between the trimmed V and J ends, which lost 6 bases and 1 base, there was a span of 15 bases. Per the germline V gene, CDR1 is LNHDA and CDR2 is SQIVND (reference sequence). The CDR3: CASSAPTKGNTEAFF. CDR3 DNA sequence: TGTGCCAGTAGCGCTCCAACAAAGGGGAACACTGAAGCTTTCTTT.

The sample holds one count of this clonotype. The chain has TRBV21-1 and TRBJ1-5; the table's D call TRBD1 went unverified against the DNA. TRBV21-1 is labeled a pseudogene. CDR3 size: 17 residues. The CDR3 spells CASQWPLRGLINQPQHF. Here the CDR3 DNA reads TGTGCCAGTCAATGGCCCTTAAGGGGGCTGATTAATCAGCCCCAGCATTTT.

The J gene is TRBJ2-1, the V gene TRBV10-2; no definite D call. V was pared by 7 bases and J by 4 bases, with 8 bases between. CDR1 and CDR2 (germline): WSHSY, SAAADI. The CDR3 runs to 12 residues. The CDR3 here is CASISEYNEQFF. Here the CDR3 DNA reads TGCGCCAGCATTTCCGAGTACAATGAGCAGTTCTTC.

This rearrangement joins TRBV12-3 or TRBV12-4 to TRBJ2-1, with TRBD2 matching 9 bases. The trim removed 3 bases at V and 2 bases at J, leaving 2 bases unmatched. CDR3 length: 15 residues. For the CDR3, the DNA is TGTGCCAGCAGTTTTTCTAGCGGGGCCTACAATGAGCAGTTCTTC. Translated: CASSFSSGAYNEQFF.

The chain links TRBV12-3 or TRBV12-4 to TRBJ1-5, with TRBD1 matching over 7 bases. This CDR3 is built from 16 residues. V shed 4 bases, J shed 0 bases, and the junction held 6 bases outside the gene matches. In DNA, the CDR3 is TGTGCCAGCAGTTCCAGCGGGACAGTTAGCAATCAGCCCCAGCATTTT. Its translation is CASSSSGTVSNQPQHF.

The chain couples TRBV6-2 or TRBV6-3 to TRBJ2-1; 8 bases are shared with TRBD1. This CDR3 has 14 amino acids. Germline CDR1 is MNHEY and CDR2 is SVGEGT. After removal of 5 bases from V and 5 bases from J, the junction contained 5 bases not matched to a gene. As DNA, the CDR3 is TGTGCCAGCAGTCTTCCGACAGGGGACAATGAGCAGTTCTTC. As protein: CASSLPTGDNEQFF.

The CDR3 loop reads CASSFLRTSGETQYF. CDR3 DNA sequence: TGTGCCAGCAGCTTCCTTCGGACTAGCGGGGAGACCCAGTACTTC. This sequence joins TRBV11-2 and TRBJ2-5, with 11 bases fitting TRBD2. CDR3 length: 15 residues. The J segment lost 5 bases and the V segment lost 3 bases, leaving 5 bases of the junction unmatched. Germline V gene lookup returns CDR1 SGHAT and CDR2 FQNNGV.

The chain carries TRBV6-2 or TRBV6-3 and TRBJ2-7; 8 bases line up with TRBD1. This CDR3 spans 15 amino acids. Trimming removed 5 bases from V and 2 bases from J; junction bases left unmatched: 8. Germline CDR1 MNHEY, CDR2 SVGEGT. The CDR3 DNA is TGTGCCAGCAGTCTGAACTGGGACAGGACCTACGAGCAGTACTTC. Amino acids: CASSLNWDRTYEQYF.

The chain joins TRBV20-1 to TRBJ1-5, with 9 nucleotides matching TRBD1. Looked up from germline, CDR1 is DFQATT and CDR2 is SNEGSKA (reference sequence). J lost 4 bases, V lost 1 base, and 14 bases had no gene match. This CDR3 spans 18 amino acids. The CDR3 DNA reads TGCAGTGCTAGAGTGGCCTGGACAGGGGAGCGCCTAAATCAGCCCCAGCATTTT. This translates into CSARVAWTGERLNQPQHF.